This TCR beta chain emerged from a study of shared clonotypes between healthy human individuals. The CDR3 contains 15 residues. Germline V lookup: CDR1 SGHAT, CDR2 FQNNGV. The ends were cut back, 0 bases at V and 3 bases at J, with 9 bases in the middle. It was at deep level that the assay was run. Sequencing was performed with immunoSEQ multiplex PCR; in TCRdb, only in-frame clones are kept and a portion is missing. The sample lists around 1,100,000 clones, about 72% occurring once. This clonotype originated in a man between 18 and 35 years old in good health. Some clones in this sample may be carry-over from other donors' samples. The chain carries TRBV11-2 and TRBJ1-3, with a possible D match to TRBD1 (5 bases). Source material: memory CD4+ T cells from PBMCs. Specified subset: CD45RA-negative fraction. The CDR3: CASSLDRRGGNTIYF. The DNA of the CDR3 is TGTGCCAGCAGCTTAGATCGGAGGGGTGGAAACACCATATATTTT.